This is a list of T cell receptor beta chains from one sample in a study of T cells in Graves' hyperthyroidism and ophthalmopathy. TCRdb re-called the multiplex PCR reads through MiXCR, storing one row per CDR3 protein. The sample shows more than 350,000 distinct CDR3 sequences, about 14% of them seen only once. The sample comprised blood. The receptors were gathered from a woman aged 30 to 39 with Graves' ophthalmopathy. The CDR3 runs from the conserved cysteine through the conserved F or W. Each record gives: J gene, V gene, CDR3 length, D gene, clone size, CDR3 DNA, CDR3 protein. The D gene is left open where the match is weak. Some rows mark clone size as missing; the rest say once, few, many or name a class of expanded clone.

>TRBJ2-7|TRBV6-1|15|TRBD1|many
TGTGCCAGCAGGACCGAGGGACAGGGATCCTACGAGCAGTACTTC
CASRTEGQGSYEQYF
>TRBJ1-6|TRBV20-1|13|.|many
TGCAGTGCCAGACCGGGGCGCGATTCACCCCTCCACTTT
CSARPGRDSPLHF
>TRBJ1-4|TRBV5-5|16|TRBD1|.
TGTGCCAGCAGCCAATACAGGGGAGGGGAGAATGAAAAACTGTTTTTT
CASSQYRGGENEKLFF
>TRBJ1-1|TRBV25-1|13|TRBD1|.
TGTGCCAGCGGGGGTCCAGGGGGGACTGAAGCTTTCTTT
CASGGPGGTEAFF
>TRBJ1-2|TRBV27|15|.|many
TGTGCCAGCAGTTTACTCGCGGACAGTTTTTATGGCTACACCTTC
CASSLLADSFYGYTF
>TRBJ1-1|TRBV20-1|13|.|many
TGCAGTGCTAGAGCCGGAGGGGACACTGAAGCTTTCTTT
CSARAGGDTEAFF
>TRBJ2-7|TRBV7-2|13|.|.
TGTGCCAGCAGCCCTGGGGTGTACTACGAGCAGTACTTC
CASSPGVYYEQYF
>TRBJ2-7|TRBV2|14|TRBD2|many
TGTGCCAGCCTGACTAGCGGGGGGACCTACGAGCAGTACTTC
CASLTSGGTYEQYF
>TRBJ1-2|TRBV12-3/TRBV12-4|13|.|many
TGTGCCAGCAGCGACACGCGGGCCTATGGCTACACCTTC
CASSDTRAYGYTF
>TRBJ1-1|TRBV18|12|.|many
TGTGCCAGCTCACGGATAAACACTGAAGCTTTCTTT
CASSRINTEAFF
>TRBJ2-2|TRBV7-9|19|TRBD1|few
TGTGCCAGCAGCGGTCGGGACAGGGTAGTGAGGTTGAACACCGGGGAGCTGTTTTTT
CASSGRDRVVRLNTGELFF
>TRBJ2-3|TRBV15|14|.|many
TGTGCCACCAGCAGAGAAGCCCTGACAGATACGCAGTATTTT
CATSREALTDTQYF
>TRBJ2-5|TRBV7-6|19|TRBD2|many
TGTGCCAGCAGCCATCCGGGACTAGCGGGAGGAACTGGCATTTTAACCCAGTACTTC
CASSHPGLAGGTGILTQYF
>TRBJ1-1|TRBV7-9|14|.|many
TGTGCCAGCAGCCCTACAGGGTCCAACACTGAAGCTTTCTTT
CASSPTGSNTEAFF
>TRBJ2-1|TRBV10-3|17|TRBD2|.
TGTGCCATCAGTACCCGGACCGGCGGGGGGCAGGACAATGAGCAGTTCTTC
CAISTRTGGGQDNEQFF
>TRBJ1-2|TRBV6-1|13|.|.
TGTTCCAGCAGTGAGATGGGGAGAGATGGCTACACCTTC
CSSSEMGRDGYTF
>TRBJ2-3|TRBV12-3/TRBV12-4|13|.|many
TGTGCCAGCAGTTTTTCAACACAAGATACGCAGTATTTT
CASSFSTQDTQYF
>TRBJ1-5|TRBV28|16|TRBD1|many
TGTGCCAGCAGTCCACTAGACAGGGGCAGCAATCAGCCCCAGCATTTT
CASSPLDRGSNQPQHF
>TRBJ1-2|TRBV4-2|16|TRBD1|.
TGTGCCAGCAGCTACCCTGAGGGGACAGGAGCTCATGGCTACACCTTC
CASSYPEGTGAHGYTF
>TRBJ2-3|TRBV9|15|.|few
TGTGCCAGCAGCTTGGGCGACCCTAGCACAGATACGCAGTATTTT
CASSLGDPSTDTQYF
>TRBJ1-1|TRBV28|14|.|many
TGTGCCAGCAGTTTCGGGGGGTCGGTAACTGAAGCTTTCTTT
CASSFGGSVTEAFF
>TRBJ1-5|TRBV10-2|16|TRBD1|many
TGCGCCAGCAGCAAAAGACAGGGACAAAGCAATCAGCCCCAGCATTTT
CASSKRQGQSNQPQHF
>TRBJ2-2|TRBV28|14|.|many
TGTGCCAGCAGTCAAATCAGGGAAGCCGGGGAGCTGTTTTTT
CASSQIREAGELFF
>TRBJ1-2|TRBV5-1|18|.|many
TGCGCCAGCAGCCCCTCTCGTCCCCTGATGGGGGACCTCTATGGCTACACCTTC
CASSPSRPLMGDLYGYTF